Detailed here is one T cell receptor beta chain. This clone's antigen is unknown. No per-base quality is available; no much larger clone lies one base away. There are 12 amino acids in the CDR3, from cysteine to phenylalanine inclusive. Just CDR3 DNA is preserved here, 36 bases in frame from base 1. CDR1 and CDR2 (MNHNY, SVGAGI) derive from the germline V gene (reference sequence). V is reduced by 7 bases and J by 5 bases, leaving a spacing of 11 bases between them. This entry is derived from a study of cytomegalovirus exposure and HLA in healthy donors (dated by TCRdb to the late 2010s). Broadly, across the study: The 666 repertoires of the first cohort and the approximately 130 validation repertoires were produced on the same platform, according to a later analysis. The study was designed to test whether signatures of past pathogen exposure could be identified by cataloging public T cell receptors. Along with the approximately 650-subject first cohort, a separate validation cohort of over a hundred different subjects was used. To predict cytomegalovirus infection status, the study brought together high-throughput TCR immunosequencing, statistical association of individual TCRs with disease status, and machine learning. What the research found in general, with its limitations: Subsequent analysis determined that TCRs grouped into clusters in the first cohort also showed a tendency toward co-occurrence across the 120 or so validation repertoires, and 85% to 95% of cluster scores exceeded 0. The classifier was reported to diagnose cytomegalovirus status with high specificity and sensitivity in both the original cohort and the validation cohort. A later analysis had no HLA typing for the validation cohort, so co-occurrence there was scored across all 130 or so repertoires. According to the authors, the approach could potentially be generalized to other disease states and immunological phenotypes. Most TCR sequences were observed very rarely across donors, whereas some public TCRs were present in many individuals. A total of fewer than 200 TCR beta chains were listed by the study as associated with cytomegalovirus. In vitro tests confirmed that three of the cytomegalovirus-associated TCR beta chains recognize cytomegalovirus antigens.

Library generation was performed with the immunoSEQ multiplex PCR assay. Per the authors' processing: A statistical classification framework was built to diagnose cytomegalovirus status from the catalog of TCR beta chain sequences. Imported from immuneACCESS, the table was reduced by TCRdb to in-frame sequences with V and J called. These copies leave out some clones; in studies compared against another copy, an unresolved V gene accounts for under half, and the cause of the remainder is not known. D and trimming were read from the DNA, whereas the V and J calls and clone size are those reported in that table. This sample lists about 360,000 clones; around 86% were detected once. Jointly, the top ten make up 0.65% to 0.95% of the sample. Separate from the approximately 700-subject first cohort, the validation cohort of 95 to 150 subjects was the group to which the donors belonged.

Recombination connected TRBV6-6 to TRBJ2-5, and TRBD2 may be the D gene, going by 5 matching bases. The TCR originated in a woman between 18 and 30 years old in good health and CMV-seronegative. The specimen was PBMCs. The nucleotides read TGTGCCAGCACCGAAGGCGGGGAGACCCAGTACTTC. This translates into CASTEGGETQYF.